This T cell receptor beta chain was found in a study of OX40 agonist ivuxolimab in advanced cancers. General notes on the study: Ivuxolimab was an agonistic, fully human IgG2 monoclonal antibody directed against OX40 (CD134), a costimulatory receptor. Intravenous ivuxolimab was administered to patients every 2 weeks at six dose levels: 0.01, 0.1, 0.3, 1.5, 3 and 10 mg/kg. Of the approximately 50 dose-escalation patients, hepatocellular carcinoma was present in about 20, melanoma in about 15, renal cell carcinoma in 9 and head and neck cancer in 9. In the dose-escalation cohort, more than 80% of patients were male, and the mean age was 60 years with a range of about 20 to 80. Patients were allowed to have had prior anti-PD-1, anti-PD-L1 or anti-CTLA-4 therapy, and around 43% of the dose-escalation patients had been treated with checkpoint inhibitors. Partial responses occurred in three dose-escalation patients: two with cutaneous melanoma and one with hepatocellular carcinoma. The point of sequencing TCRbeta in the periphery was to test whether ivuxolimab changed TCR sequence diversity and drove clonal T-cell expansion. The paper covers the monotherapy dose-escalation part of the phase I ivuxolimab trial, which included N ≈ 57 patients.

The trial excluded patients who had a history of autoimmune disease or were on systemic immunosuppression. Peripheral blood for TCR sequencing was collected from all dose cohorts at baseline, on cycle 4 day 1, and on cycle 7 day 1. Samples were obtained from an open-label, multicenter, first-in-human phase I dose-escalation trial of ivuxolimab. Adults with locally advanced or metastatic head and neck squamous cell, hepatocellular, melanoma or renal cell carcinoma were enrolled in the trial. Before TCR sequencing, CD4+ and CD8+ T cells were separately sorted from peripheral blood. Here is what the overall study found, with its caveats: At doses of 0.1 to 3.0 mg/kg, clonal expansion of both CD4+ and CD8+ blood T cells was observed from baseline to week 6. The antigen specificity of the peripheral T cells that underwent clonal expansion was not determined. In the 0.1-3.0 mg/kg groups, partial responders had among the lowest normalized peripheral clonal expansion, particularly in CD8+ T cells. After ivuxolimab, expanded clones were on average more numerous among CD8+ T cells than among CD4+ T cells. Low levels of normalized T-cell clonal expansion were also seen in some patients who did not respond.

Comment on this clone: Its antigen remains undetermined. Per-base qualities were not stored, and no clone one base away is much larger.

Genomic DNA was isolated from the sorted cells so that the TCRbeta CDR3 region could be sequenced. The immunoSEQ Assay was used to sequence the TCRbeta CDR3 regions. Imported from immuneACCESS, the table was reduced by TCRdb to in-frame sequences with V and J called. These copies leave out some clones; in studies compared against another copy, an unresolved V gene accounts for under half, and the cause of the remainder is not known. The table for this sample lists some 40,000 clones; over 80% of them were counted only once. The ten largest make up under 30% of the sample. The receptor was derived from an adult with an advanced solid tumor such as melanoma, head and neck, liver or kidney cancer. Material: CD4+ or CD8+ T cells sorted from blood, obtained in a trial of the OX40 agonist ivuxolimab.

This receptor carries the CDR3 CSVEAARGSTDTQYF. The nucleotide sequence is TGCAGCGTTGAAGCAGCTCGAGGTAGCACAGATACGCAGTATTTT. The chain is encoded by TRBV29-1 joined to TRBJ2-3, with no confident D gene call. V drops 1 base and J drops 0 bases, leaving 11 bases in between. Taken from the germline V gene, the CDR1 and CDR2 loops are SQVTM and ANQGSEA. The CDR3 contains 15 residues, cysteine and phenylalanine counted. Of the read, only the CDR3 DNA is kept; its 45 bases are in frame from base 1.